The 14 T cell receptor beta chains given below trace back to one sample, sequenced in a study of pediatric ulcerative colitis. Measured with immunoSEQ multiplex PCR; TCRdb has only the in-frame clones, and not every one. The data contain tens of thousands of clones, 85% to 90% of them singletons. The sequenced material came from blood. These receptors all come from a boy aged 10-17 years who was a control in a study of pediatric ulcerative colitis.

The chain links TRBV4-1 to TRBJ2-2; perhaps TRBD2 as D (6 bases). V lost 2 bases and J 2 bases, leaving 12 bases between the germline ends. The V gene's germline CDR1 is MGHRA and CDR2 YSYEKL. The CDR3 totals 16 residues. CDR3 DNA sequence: TGCGCCAGCAGCCAATACGGGACTTTTAACACCGGGGAGCTGTTTTTT. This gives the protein CASSQYGTFNTGELFF.

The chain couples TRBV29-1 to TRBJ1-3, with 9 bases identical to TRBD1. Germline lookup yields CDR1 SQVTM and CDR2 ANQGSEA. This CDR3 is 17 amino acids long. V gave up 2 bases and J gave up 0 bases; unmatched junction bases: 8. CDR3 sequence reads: CSVESRDRAPSGNTIYF. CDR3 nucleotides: TGCAGCGTTGAATCGAGGGACAGGGCACCCTCTGGAAACACCATATATTTT.

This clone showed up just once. As DNA, the CDR3 is TGCGCCAGCAGCCAAGATTCCTCCGGGGCAGCTGAAATTAATTCACCCCTCCACTTT. Translating gives CASSQDSSGAAEINSPLHF. V gene TRBV4-3 combines with J gene TRBJ1-6; D perhaps matches TRBD1 (5 bases). V was shortened by 0 bases and J by 6 bases, with 21 bases between the two germline ends. This CDR3 comprises 19 residues. The germline V gene encodes CDR1 LGHNA and CDR2 YSLEER.

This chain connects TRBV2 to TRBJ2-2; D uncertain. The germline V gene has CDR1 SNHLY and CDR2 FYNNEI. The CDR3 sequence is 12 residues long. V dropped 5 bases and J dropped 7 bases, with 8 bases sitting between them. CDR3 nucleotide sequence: TGTGCCAGCAGTCGATACGTCGGGGAGCTGTTTTTT. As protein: CASSRYVGELFF.

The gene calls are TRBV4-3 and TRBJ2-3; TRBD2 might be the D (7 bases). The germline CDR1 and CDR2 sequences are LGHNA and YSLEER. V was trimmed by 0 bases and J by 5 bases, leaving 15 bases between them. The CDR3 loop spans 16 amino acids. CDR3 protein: CASSQEWSGGQDTQYF. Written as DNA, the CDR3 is TGCGCCAGCAGCCAAGAATGGTCCGGGGGGCAAGATACGCAGTATTTT.

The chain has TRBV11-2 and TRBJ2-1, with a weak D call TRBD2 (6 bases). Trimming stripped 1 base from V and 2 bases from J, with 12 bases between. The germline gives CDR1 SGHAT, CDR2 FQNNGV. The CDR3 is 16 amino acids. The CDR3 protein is CASSLVGGAPYNEQFF. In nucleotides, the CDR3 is TGTGCCAGCAGCTTAGTCGGCGGGGCGCCCTACAATGAGCAGTTCTTC.

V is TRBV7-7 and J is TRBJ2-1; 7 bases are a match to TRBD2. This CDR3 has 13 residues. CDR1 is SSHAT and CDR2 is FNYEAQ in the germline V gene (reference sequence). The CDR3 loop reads CASGAGFQTEQFF. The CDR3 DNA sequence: TGTGCTAGCGGAGCGGGATTCCAAACTGAGCAGTTCTTC.

The DNA for the CDR3 is TGTGCCAGCAGCCAAGTGTCGCAAACTACTAACTATGGCTACACCTTC. This sequence encodes CASSQVSQTTNYGYTF. This chain joins TRBV4-2 and TRBJ1-2; no reliable D call. The CDR3 spans 16 residues. CDR1 is LGHNA, CDR2 YNFKEQ, per germline. V lost 1 base to trimming and J lost 0 bases, with 12 bases between them.

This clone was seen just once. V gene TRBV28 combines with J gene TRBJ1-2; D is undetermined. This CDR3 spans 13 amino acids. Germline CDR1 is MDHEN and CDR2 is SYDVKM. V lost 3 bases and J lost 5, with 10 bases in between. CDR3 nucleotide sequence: TGTGCCAGCAGTTTCCTGTTAGGATATGGCTACACCTTC. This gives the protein CASSFLLGYGYTF.

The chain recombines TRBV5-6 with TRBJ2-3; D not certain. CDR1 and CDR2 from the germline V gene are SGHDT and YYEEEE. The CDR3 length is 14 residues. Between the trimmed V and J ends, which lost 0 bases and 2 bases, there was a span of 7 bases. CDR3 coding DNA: TGTGCCAGCAGCTTGGCAGTTCCCACAGATACGCAGTATTTT. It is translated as CASSLAVPTDTQYF.

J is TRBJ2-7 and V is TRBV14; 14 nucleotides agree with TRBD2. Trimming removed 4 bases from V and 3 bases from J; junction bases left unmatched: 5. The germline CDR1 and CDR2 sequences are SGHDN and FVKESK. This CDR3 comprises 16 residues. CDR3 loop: CASSLKTSGRGYEQYF. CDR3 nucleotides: TGTGCCAGCAGCCTCAAGACTAGCGGGAGGGGCTACGAGCAGTACTTC.

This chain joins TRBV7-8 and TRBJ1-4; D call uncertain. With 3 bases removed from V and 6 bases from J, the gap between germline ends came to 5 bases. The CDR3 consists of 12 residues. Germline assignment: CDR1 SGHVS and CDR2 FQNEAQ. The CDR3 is CASSFGHEKLFF. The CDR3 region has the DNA TGTGCCAGCAGCTTTGGCCATGAAAAACTGTTTTTT.

CDR3 in amino acids: CASSLVGAQGIGYTF. CDR3 DNA sequence: TGTGCCAGCAGCTTAGTGGGGGCCCAGGGAATAGGCTACACCTTC. The V call is TRBV7-8, the J call TRBJ1-2, with a possible D match to TRBD1 (6 bases). Trimming removed 1 base from V and 8 bases from J, with 17 bases in between. The CDR3 extends over 15 amino acids. Germline V gene data show CDR1 as SGHVS and CDR2 as FQNEAQ.

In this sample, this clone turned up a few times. The CDR3 spells CASSPSEDMQPQHF. The CDR3 region has the DNA TGCGCCAGCAGCCCGTCGGAAGACATGCAGCCCCAGCATTTT. The V call is TRBV5-1, the J call TRBJ1-5; D call uncertain. The CDR3 sequence is 14 residues long. Trimming left V 4 bases short and J 7 bases short, with 15 bases between. CDR1 and CDR2 (germline): SGHRS, YFSETQ.